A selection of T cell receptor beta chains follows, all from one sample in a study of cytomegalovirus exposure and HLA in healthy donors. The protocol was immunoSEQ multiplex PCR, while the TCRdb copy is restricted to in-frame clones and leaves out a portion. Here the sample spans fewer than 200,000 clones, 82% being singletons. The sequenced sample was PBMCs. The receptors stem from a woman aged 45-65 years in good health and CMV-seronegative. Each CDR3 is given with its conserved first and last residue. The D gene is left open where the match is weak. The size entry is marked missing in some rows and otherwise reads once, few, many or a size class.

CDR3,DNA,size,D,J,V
CASSVGTGREKLFF,TGTGCCAGCAGCGTAGGGACAGGGAGGGAAAAACTGTTTTTT,NA,TRBD1,TRBJ1-4,TRBV9
CASRPGQGANGYTF,TGTGCCAGCAGACCAGGACAGGGGGCGAATGGCTACACCTTC,NA,TRBD1,TRBJ1-2,TRBV28
CSVESGADEQYF,TGCAGCGTTGAGTCAGGGGCCGACGAGCAGTACTTC,NA,NA,TRBJ2-7,TRBV29-1
CASTTTVVTQPQHF,TGTGCCAGCACCACTACCGTGGTAACTCAGCCCCAGCATTTT,NA,NA,TRBJ1-5,TRBV28
CAWSASGGIPQQYF,TGTGCCTGGAGTGCGTCAGGGGGAATACCCCAGCAGTACTTC,NA,TRBD1,TRBJ2-7,TRBV30
CSVGTGFRETQYF,TGCAGCGTTGGGACAGGGTTCCGCGAGACCCAGTACTTC,NA,TRBD1,TRBJ2-5,TRBV29-1
CASSEQATLWGYTF,TGTGCCAGTAGTGAACAGGCTACTCTATGGGGCTACACCTTC,NA,NA,TRBJ1-2,TRBV19
CASSLDPLGAGRHEQYF,TGTGCCAGCAGCTTGGATCCACTGGGGGCAGGGCGACACGAGCAGTACTTC,NA,NA,TRBJ2-7,TRBV7-3
CASSLRDSEQFF,TGTGCCAGCAGCCTCCGGGACAGTGAGCAGTTCTTC,few,TRBD1,TRBJ2-1,TRBV27
CASSPNQEPQHF,TGTGCCAGCAGTCCCAACCAGGAGCCCCAGCATTTT,once,NA,TRBJ1-5,TRBV2
CASSPNLGIAGIWTGELFF,TGTGCCAGCAGCCCGAATCTAGGGATAGCGGGAATTTGGACCGGGGAGCTGTTTTTT,NA,TRBD2,TRBJ2-2,TRBV5-8
CASSNRGISGANVLTF,TGTGCCAGCAGTAACAGGGGCATCTCTGGGGCCAACGTCCTGACTTTC,once,TRBD1,TRBJ2-6,TRBV27
CASRGGLSTDTQYF,TGTGCCAGCAGAGGGGGACTAAGCACAGATACGCAGTATTTT,NA,NA,TRBJ2-3,TRBV2
CASRDGQGWETQYF,TGTGCCAGCAGAGACGGACAGGGCTGGGAGACCCAGTACTTC,NA,TRBD1,TRBJ2-5,TRBV28
CASHGGSYEQYF,TGTGCCAGCCACGGCGGTTCCTACGAGCAGTACTTC,NA,NA,TRBJ2-7,TRBV5-4
CASSSPSERGQKGEQYF,TGCGCCAGCAGCTCCCCGAGTGAGCGGGGGCAAAAGGGCGAGCAGTACTTC,NA,TRBD2,TRBJ2-7,TRBV5-1
CASTANNEQFF,TGTGCCAGCACCGCGAACAATGAGCAGTTCTTC,NA,NA,TRBJ2-1,TRBV6-5
CASSSPGRGIYEQYF,TGTGCCAGCAGTTCGCCGGGCAGGGGTATTTACGAGCAGTACTTC,NA,NA,TRBJ2-7,TRBV28
CASSLGLSSGELFF,TGTGCCAGCAGCTTGGGGCTTTCGTCCGGGGAGCTGTTTTTT,NA,NA,TRBJ2-2,TRBV11-1
CASSPRPWTGGLNTGELFF,TGTGCCAGCAGCCCCCGCCCGTGGACAGGGGGCTTGAACACCGGGGAGCTGTTTTTT,NA,TRBD1,TRBJ2-2,TRBV9
CAWSLLAGAVEQFF,TGTGCCTGGAGTTTACTAGCGGGGGCGGTTGAGCAGTTCTTC,NA,TRBD2,TRBJ2-1,TRBV30
CASFHYRSPYEQYF,TGTGCCAGCTTCCACTACCGGAGTCCCTACGAGCAGTACTTC,NA,NA,TRBJ2-7,TRBV5-4
CASSLPPGSARGYTF,TGTGCCAGCAGTCTACCCCCGGGGTCAGCGCGTGGCTACACCTTC,NA,NA,TRBJ1-2,TRBV7-9
CASSLVGGAGLEQFF,TGTGCCAGCAGCTTAGTTGGGGGAGCGGGACTTGAGCAGTTCTTC,NA,TRBD2,TRBJ2-1,TRBV11-2
CASSSSRSYEQYF,TGTGCCAGCAGCTCGTCCCGCAGCTACGAGCAGTACTTC,NA,NA,TRBJ2-7,TRBV11-2
CASSNPSSGGGYNEQFF,TGTGCCAGCAGCAACCCGAGTAGCGGGGGGGGGTACAATGAGCAGTTCTTC,NA,TRBD2,TRBJ2-1,TRBV7-4
CASSVDGAGAAKLFF,TGTGCCAGCAGCGTAGATGGGGCAGGGGCGGCAAAACTGTTTTTT,NA,NA,TRBJ1-4,TRBV9
CASSDTLPSGTSSYEQYF,TGCGCCAGCAGTGACACCTTGCCTAGCGGAACCTCCTCCTACGAGCAGTACTTC,NA,TRBD2,TRBJ2-7,TRBV10-1
CASKTSGSGNEQFF,TGTGCCAGCAAAACTAGCGGGAGTGGAAATGAGCAGTTCTTC,NA,TRBD2,TRBJ2-1,TRBV28
CASSLDNANVLTF,TGTGCCAGCTCACTAGACAATGCCAACGTCCTGACTTTC,NA,NA,TRBJ2-6,TRBV18
CASRPAGGPTETQYF,TGTGCCAGCAGACCCGCGGGGGGGCCGACTGAGACCCAGTACTTC,NA,TRBD2,TRBJ2-5,TRBV7-6
CASSVAGTGLYEQYF,TGTGCCAGCAGCGTGGCCGGCACAGGGCTTTACGAGCAGTACTTC,NA,NA,TRBJ2-7,TRBV9
CASSFADRGTEAFF,TGCGCCAGCAGCTTCGCCGATCGAGGCACTGAAGCTTTCTTT,NA,NA,TRBJ1-1,TRBV5-1
CAISRDRGYTF,TGTGCCATCAGTCGGGACAGAGGCTACACCTTC,NA,TRBD1,TRBJ1-2,TRBV10-3
CASSPVLRGTEAFF,TGTGCCAGCTCACCGGTACTTAGGGGCACTGAAGCTTTCTTT,NA,NA,TRBJ1-1,TRBV18
CASSSTGIEAFF,TGTGCCAGCAGTTCCACAGGAATTGAAGCTTTCTTT,NA,NA,TRBJ1-1,TRBV6-1
CASSVTGGTDTQYF,TGTGCCAGCAGTGTCACAGGGGGAACAGATACGCAGTATTTT,NA,TRBD1,TRBJ2-3,TRBV6-5
CASSFTLGQAQGYTF,TGTGCCAGCAGCTTTACCCTGGGACAGGCACAGGGCTACACCTTC,few,TRBD1,TRBJ1-2,TRBV5-6
CAWSGGQGFYEQYF,TGTGCCTGGAGTGGGGGACAGGGGTTTTACGAGCAGTACTTC,NA,TRBD1,TRBJ2-7,TRBV30
CATSRGGGQADTQYF,TGTGCCACCAGCAGAGGGGGGGGGCAGGCAGATACGCAGTATTTT,NA,NA,TRBJ2-3,TRBV15
CASSLRYSRWGELFF,TGTGCCAGCAGTCTAAGATATTCCCGTTGGGGGGAGCTGTTTTTT,NA,NA,TRBJ2-2,TRBV28
CASSPDRGPYEQYF,TGTGCCAGCAGCCCGGACAGGGGACCCTACGAGCAGTACTTC,once,TRBD1,TRBJ2-7,TRBV7-3
CASSARDRLLNQPQHF,TGTGCCAGCAGTGCGAGGGACAGGCTCTTAAATCAGCCCCAGCATTTT,NA,TRBD1,TRBJ1-5,TRBV28
CASSKGQLYGYTF,TGTGCCAGTAGTAAAGGACAACTCTATGGCTACACCTTC,NA,NA,TRBJ1-2,TRBV19
CASSAWTGRTEAFF,TGTGCCAGCAGCGCCTGGACAGGGCGAACTGAAGCTTTCTTT,NA,TRBD1,TRBJ1-1,TRBV7-9
CASSQGLNSYEQYF,TGCGCCAGCAGCCAAGGACTAAACTCCTACGAGCAGTACTTC,NA,NA,TRBJ2-7,TRBV4-1
CASSSLQIPDRVNQPQHF,TGTGCCAGCAGCTCCCTGCAAATCCCCGACAGGGTCAATCAGCCCCAGCATTTT,NA,TRBD1,TRBJ1-5,TRBV7-7
CASSSRTGVAFF,TGTGCCAGCAGCTCAAGGACAGGGGTAGCTTTCTTT,NA,TRBD1,TRBJ1-1,TRBV7-2
CASSARQGGTEAFF,TGTGCCAGCAGCGCCCGACAGGGAGGCACTGAAGCTTTCTTT,NA,TRBD1,TRBJ1-1,TRBV9
CASSPGTVQETQYF,TGTGCCAGCAGCCCCGGGACAGTTCAAGAGACCCAGTACTTC,NA,TRBD1,TRBJ2-5,TRBV5-6
CASSLTPNPENTEAFF,TGTGCCAGCAGTCTGACACCAAATCCCGAAAACACTGAAGCTTTCTTT,NA,NA,TRBJ1-1,TRBV28
CASSLNLAAGGPVADTQYF,TGTGCCAGCAGCTTAAACTTGGCAGCGGGAGGGCCGGTGGCAGATACGCAGTATTTT,NA,TRBD2,TRBJ2-3,TRBV11-1
CASREGASTDTQYF,TGTGCCAGCAGGGAGGGAGCTAGCACAGATACGCAGTATTTT,NA,NA,TRBJ2-3,TRBV5-5
CASSGEGNQPQHF,TGTGCCAGCAGTGGGGAGGGTAATCAGCCCCAGCATTTT,once,NA,TRBJ1-5,TRBV6-1
CASRSSGGRLGETQYF,TGTGCCAGCAGATCTTCCGGGGGAAGGTTGGGGGAGACCCAGTACTTC,NA,NA,TRBJ2-5,TRBV27
CASSRGYEQYF,TGTGCCAGCAGCAGGGGCTACGAGCAGTACTTC,NA,NA,TRBJ2-7,TRBV28
CASSLLEQETQYF,TGTGCCAGCAGCCTACTCGAGCAAGAGACCCAGTACTTC,few,NA,TRBJ2-5,TRBV7-3
CASSEPGYNEQFF,TGTGCCAGCAGTGAACCAGGCTACAATGAGCAGTTCTTC,NA,NA,TRBJ2-1,TRBV2